The rows below give T cell receptor beta chains drawn from one sample of a study of cytomegalovirus exposure and HLA in healthy donors. The data were produced by immunoSEQ multiplex PCR, yet TCRdb's version contains in-frame clones alone and is incomplete. This sample has about 130,000 clones, with around 72% found just once. Sequencing input: PBMCs. These receptors were taken from a man aged 18 to 29 in good health and CMV-seropositive. Both conserved end residues are part of each CDR3. D genes are given only for firm matches. The size of a clone is reported for some rows only, either as once, few or many, or as a class for expanded clones.

J: TRBJ1-1; V: TRBV9; size: NA; D: NA; DNA: TGTGCCAGCAGCTCAGGTCCGAACACTGAAGCTTTCTTT; CDR3: CASSSGPNTEAFF
J: TRBJ2-5; V: TRBV25-1; size: NA; D: NA; DNA: TGTGCCAGCAGTTTCGGGGGAGTATTCGCGACCCAGTACTTC; CDR3: CASSFGGVFATQYF
J: TRBJ2-7; V: TRBV27; size: NA; D: NA; DNA: TGTGCCAGCAGTTTTACAGGGCCCCACGAGCAGTACTTC; CDR3: CASSFTGPHEQYF
J: TRBJ1-3; V: TRBV5-1; size: NA; D: TRBD1; DNA: TGCGCCAGCGGACAGGACAATGCTGGAAACACCATATATTTT; CDR3: CASGQDNAGNTIYF
J: TRBJ2-5; V: TRBV5-1; size: NA; D: TRBD1; DNA: TGCGCCAGCAGCGTGGGACAGGGGGAAGAGACCCAGTACTTC; CDR3: CASSVGQGEETQYF
J: TRBJ2-3; V: TRBV10-3; size: NA; D: NA; DNA: TGTGCCATCAGTGAGGGGCTTAGCACAGATACGCAGTATTTT; CDR3: CAISEGLSTDTQYF
J: TRBJ1-5; V: TRBV21-1; size: NA; D: NA; DNA: TGTGCCAGCAGATTCCGACAGGACAGTCAGCCCCAGCATTTT; CDR3: CASRFRQDSQPQHF
J: TRBJ1-2; V: TRBV18; size: few; D: TRBD1; DNA: TGTGCCAGCTCACCACCCCTGGACAGGGGGCACTATGGCTACACCTTC; CDR3: CASSPPLDRGHYGYTF
J: TRBJ1-5; V: TRBV28; size: NA; D: NA; DNA: TGTGCCAGCAGTTTAACTGATCAGCCCCAGCATTTT; CDR3: CASSLTDQPQHF
J: TRBJ2-1; V: TRBV2; size: NA; D: TRBD1; DNA: TGTGCCAGCAGCGGAGACAGGGGGCTTAACAATGAGCAGTTCTTC; CDR3: CASSGDRGLNNEQFF
J: TRBJ2-5; V: TRBV2; size: NA; D: TRBD1; DNA: TGTGCCAGCCGGGACAGGGCGTACCAAGAGACCCAGTACTTC; CDR3: CASRDRAYQETQYF
J: TRBJ1-1; V: TRBV28; size: NA; D: TRBD1; DNA: TGTGCCAGCAGTTTAAGCGACAGGGCAGCTTTCTTT; CDR3: CASSLSDRAAFF
J: TRBJ2-7; V: TRBV6-5; size: NA; D: NA; DNA: TGTGCCAGCAGTTACTCTGGCGGGTCCTACGAGCAGTACTTC; CDR3: CASSYSGGSYEQYF
J: TRBJ1-5; V: TRBV10-3; size: NA; D: NA; DNA: TGTGCCATCAGTGAAGGAACTAACGGCAATCAGCCCCAGCATTTT; CDR3: CAISEGTNGNQPQHF
J: TRBJ1-3; V: TRBV28; size: NA; D: NA; DNA: TGTGCCAGCAGTTTTGAGGCATTCTCTGGAAACACCATATATTTT; CDR3: CASSFEAFSGNTIYF
J: TRBJ2-7; V: TRBV6-5; size: NA; D: TRBD1; DNA: TGTGCCAGCAGGGGGACAGTGTACGAGCAGTACTTC; CDR3: CASRGTVYEQYF
J: TRBJ2-7; V: TRBV6-1; size: NA; D: TRBD1; DNA: TGTGCCAGCAGTTGGACAGGGCTCTCCTACGAGCAGTACTTC; CDR3: CASSWTGLSYEQYF
J: TRBJ2-2; V: TRBV9; size: NA; D: NA; DNA: TGTGCCAGCAGCCCCGAGGGATCCGGGGAGCTGTTTTTT; CDR3: CASSPEGSGELFF